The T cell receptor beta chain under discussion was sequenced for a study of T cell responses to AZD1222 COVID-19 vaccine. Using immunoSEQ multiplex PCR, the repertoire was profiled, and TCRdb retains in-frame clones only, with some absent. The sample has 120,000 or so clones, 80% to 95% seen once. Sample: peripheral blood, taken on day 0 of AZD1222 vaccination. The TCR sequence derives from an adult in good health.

As DNA, the CDR3 is TGTGCCAGCAGTCCAGGGCTTAGGTACACTGAAGCTTTCTTT. Protein product: CASSPGLRYTEAFF. V gene TRBV11-2 combines with J gene TRBJ1-1; a possible D gene is TRBD1 (5 bases). Trimming removed 6 bases from V and 3 bases from J, with 14 bases in between. Germline assignment: CDR1 SGHAT and CDR2 FQNNGV. The CDR3 covers 14 residues.